Each of the 5 T cell receptor beta chains below was sequenced from the same sample in a study of long-term antiretroviral therapy in people with HIV. The run of the v3.0 immunoSEQ assay was at survey level. The repertoire was sequenced with immunoSEQ multiplex PCR; TCRdb's copy has only in-frame clones and lacks some. The data show about 29,000 clones, with 95% seen just once and roughly 8% held by the top ten. Source: unsorted PBMCs, taken 5.3 years after starting antiretroviral therapy. Receptors originate from a man aged 25 to 40 with HIV.

This chain joins TRBV11-2 and TRBJ2-7; D may be TRBD1 (5 bases). The CDR3 contains 13 residues. The V gene's germline CDR1 is SGHAT and CDR2 FQNNGV. V was trimmed by 1 base and J by 5 bases, leaving 9 bases between them. CDR3 nucleotides: TGTGCCAGCAGCTTAGGGGCCAGGGACGAGCAGTACTTC. Protein: CASSLGARDEQYF. The whole variable domain, filled in from reference TRBV11-2 and TRBJ2-7, reads EAGVAQSPRYKIIEKRQSVAFWCNPISGHATLYWYQQILGQGPKLLIQFQNNGVVDDSQLPKDRFSAERLKGVDSTLKIQPAKLEDSAVYLCASSLGARDEQYFGPGTRLTVT.

The chain couples TRBV27 to TRBJ1-1, with D perhaps TRBD1 (6 bases). Deletions cut 2 bases from V and 0 bases from J, with 10 bases between. The CDR3 spans 15 residues. Germline CDR1 MNHEY, CDR2 SMNVEV (reference sequence). CDR3 protein: CASSLLDRMNTEAFF. The CDR3 bases are TGTGCCAGCAGTTTACTGGACAGAATGAACACTGAAGCTTTCTTT.

The rearrangement uses TRBV29-1 and TRBJ1-2; D is unclear. Between the trimmed V and J ends, which lost 0 bases and 6 bases, there was a span of 5 bases. This CDR3 contains 11 residues. CDR1 and CDR2 from the germline V gene are SQVTM and ANQGSEA. CDR3 bases: TGCAGCGTTGAAGATCTGAATGGCTACACCTTC. As protein: CSVEDLNGYTF.

This clone was recorded only once. V and J are TRBV2 and TRBJ1-2, with no clear D. The CDR3 covers 11 residues. V was pared by 4 bases and J by 3 bases, with 3 bases between. Germline V gene data show CDR1 as SNHLY and CDR2 as FYNNEI. The DNA of the CDR3 is TGTGCCAGCAGTGTAGACTATGGCTACACCTTC. Residues: CASSVDYGYTF.

The J gene is TRBJ2-3, the V gene TRBV12-2; TRBD2 is the table's D call, not checked against the DNA. TRBV12-2 has pseudogene status. The CDR3 is 15 amino acids. CDR3 nucleotide sequence: TGTGCAAGTCGCTATCAGCTAGCGGAGGTCGATACGCAGTATTTT. The encoded protein is CASRYQLAEVDTQYF.